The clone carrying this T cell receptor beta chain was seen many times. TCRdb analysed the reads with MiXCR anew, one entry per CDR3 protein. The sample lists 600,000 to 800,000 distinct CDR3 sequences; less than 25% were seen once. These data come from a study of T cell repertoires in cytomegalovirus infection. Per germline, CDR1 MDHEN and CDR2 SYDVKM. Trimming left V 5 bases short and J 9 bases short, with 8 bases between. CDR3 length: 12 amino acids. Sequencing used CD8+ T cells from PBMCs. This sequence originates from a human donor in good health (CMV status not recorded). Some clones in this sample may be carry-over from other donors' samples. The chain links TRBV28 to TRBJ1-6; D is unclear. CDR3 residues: CASSIDTSPLHF. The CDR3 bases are TGTGCCAGCAGTATAGACACTTCACCCCTCCACTTT.